This T cell receptor (beta chain) was obtained from a study of OX40 agonist ivuxolimab in advanced cancers. This clone is termed medium-sized. Germline V lookup: CDR1 MGHRA, CDR2 YSYEKL. V shed 2 bases and J shed 0 bases, with 11 bases lying between them. This CDR3 is 15 amino acids long. Sequenced by immunoSEQ multiplex PCR; TCRdb stores in-frame clones only, minus some. The table includes about 42,000 clones, 80% to 90% detected once. This sample comprised CD4+ or CD8+ T cells sorted from blood, obtained in a trial of the OX40 agonist ivuxolimab. This clonotype was sampled from an adult with an advanced solid tumor such as melanoma, head and neck, liver or kidney cancer. The gene calls are TRBV4-1 and TRBJ2-7, with D perhaps matching TRBD1 (5 bases). The CDR3 coding sequence is TGCGCCAGCAGCCAACAGGGCTACCCCTCCTACGAGCAGTACTTC. Its translation is CASSQQGYPSYEQYF.